This T cell receptor (beta chain) was found in a study of response to subunit inactivated influenza vaccine (dated by TCRdb to the late 2010s). General notes on the study: Deep quantitative profiling of the T cell receptor repertoire was used in the study to follow responses to a trivalent subunit inactivated influenza vaccine. The research as a whole found: It was suggested by the authors that each seasonal influenza vaccination may recruit only a limited number of new T cells.

Reading from cysteine to phenylalanine, the CDR3 counts 17 amino acids. Just the 51-base CDR3 DNA is kept, in frame starting at base 1. V was cut back by 1 base and J by 4 bases, leaving a gap of 17 bases between them. Receptor amplification or capture employed RT-PCR. Data came from an Illumina HiSeq 2500. Starting from the raw public reads, TCRdb applied fastp trimming at Q25, assembled clones with MiXCR and retained in-frame beta chains. Rows matching on CDR3 protein sequence are summarized as one entry with the most common DNA and genes. For this sample there are hundreds of thousands of distinct CDR3 sequences; roughly 13% appear just once. Less than 9% of the sample belongs to the ten largest clones. This clonotype was observed many times. No antigen is known for it. Base quality data are lacking; no much larger clone is found one base away.

The V gene is TRBV12-3 or TRBV12-4 and the J gene is TRBJ2-1; the D gene lacks a confident call. This clonotype originated in a man over 45 who received an inactivated influenza vaccine. Donor details come from another sample of the same person, matched by shared clones. Material: PBMCs from blood, obtained roughly 2 weeks before vaccination. The nucleotide sequence reads TGTGCCAGCAGTTTAGGGGCCCGGAACTCTATATACAATGAGCAGTTCTTC. The resulting protein is CASSLGARNSIYNEQFF.